The entry below gives a single TCR beta chain sequence along with its context. J gave up 3 bases and V 6 bases, and 4 bases lay outside the gene matches. The germline V gene encodes CDR1 SNHLY and CDR2 FYNNEI. The CDR3 extends over 14 amino acids. The data are from a study of blood T cell repertoires in COVID-19. Study background: The samples span acute and convalescent COVID-19 from the United States, Italy and Spain. PBMCs, B-cell-depleted T cells, or T cells were the source of the cDNA or gDNA that made up the material.

Original methodology: Estimation of nucleated cell counts relied on the amplification of reference gene primers. Profiling relied on immunoSEQ multiplex PCR, and the TCRdb table lists in-frame clones only, not all of them. The DNA was the basis for D and trimming; V, J and clone size are from that table. The sample carries fewer than 300,000 clones, roughly 87% recorded once. This clonotype was obtained from a man between 18 and 29 years old with active or convalescent COVID-19. The sample consisted of peripheral blood. The chain combines TRBV2 with TRBJ1-1, with 10 bases identical to TRBD1. In nucleotides, the CDR3 is TGTGCCAGCAGCGCCGGACAGGGGGACACTGAAGCTTTCTTT. Translating it yields CASSAGQGDTEAFF.